The 12 T cell receptor beta chains presented below share a single source sample, sequenced in a study of type 1 regulatory T cells. These receptors lack a known antigen. TCRdb ran MiXCR on the reads and lists one entry per CDR3 protein. The sample includes 24,000 or so distinct CDR3 sequences, less than 50% of them seen just once. Sequenced input: cultured T cells, either the whole culture or a sorted T cell fraction (not recorded which). These receptors all stem from a human donor in good health.

As to this clonotype: A junction boundary mismatches the germline segment, possibly from a read error. V and J are TRBV4-1 and TRBJ2-7; no firm D call. Germline V gene lookup returns CDR1 MGHRA and CDR2 YSYEKL. The CDR3 is made up of 14 amino acids. Here the CDR3 reads CASNQESRSREQYF. The CDR3 region has the DNA TGCGCCAGCAACCAAGAGTCCCGGTCGCGCGAGCAGTACTTC.

This clonotype was observed many times. The V and J genes are TRBV11-2 and TRBJ2-5, with TRBD2 as a possible D gene (7 bases). Trimming took off 3 bases at V and 4 bases at J, with 18 bases between the two ends. From germline, CDR1 is SGHAT and CDR2 FQNNGV. The CDR3 has 16 residues. The CDR3 is CASSLYGGGERETQYF. CDR3 DNA: TGTGCCAGCAGCTTGTACGGAGGGGGGGAACGAGAGACCCAGTACTTC.

The rearrangement uses TRBV18 and TRBJ2-1, with D tentatively TRBD1 (5 bases). V lost 5 bases to trimming and J lost 2 bases, with 13 bases between them. The CDR3 contains 15 residues. Germline lookup yields CDR1 KGHSH and CDR2 LQKENI. The CDR3 protein is CASSTKQDAYNEQFF. As DNA, the CDR3 is TGTGCCAGCTCAACGAAACAGGACGCCTACAATGAGCAGTTCTTC.

Comments on this clonotype: Possible read error: a much larger clone is one base away. The chain links TRBV7-7 to TRBJ2-5; 13 nucleotides line up with TRBD2. This CDR3 region has 18 residues. Germline V CDR1 and CDR2: SSHAT, FNYEAQ (reference sequence). The CDR3 is CASSLGTSGVAAVEAQYF. In DNA form, the CDR3 reads TGTGCTAGCAGCTTAGGGACTAGCGGGGTGGCCGCAGTAGAGGCCCAGTACTTC.

In this sample, this clonotype is medium-sized (0.01 to 0.1%). This chain joins TRBV30 and TRBJ2-1, with D uncertain. V lost 2 bases and J lost 10, with 9 bases in between. Germline CDR1 reads GTSNPN; CDR2 reads SVGIG (reference sequence). The CDR3 has 11 residues. Written as DNA, the CDR3 is TGTGCCTGGAGTAGGAACATAGAGCAGTTCTTC. Amino acids: CAWSRNIEQFF.

The chain joins TRBV4-1 to TRBJ2-1; D may be TRBD1 (6 bases). The CDR3 is made up of 15 amino acids. V lost 5 bases and J 3 bases, leaving 14 bases between the germline ends. CDR1 and CDR2 from the germline V gene are MGHRA and YSYEKL. CDR3 protein: CASSNRDTLYNEQFF. CDR3 sequence (DNA): TGCGCCAGCAGCAACCGGGACACCCTCTACAATGAGCAGTTCTTC.

Sample share makes this clonotype medium-sized. V gene TRBV12-3 or TRBV12-4 combines with J gene TRBJ2-1; tentatively, D is TRBD1 (7 bases). CDR3 length: 18 residues. V was pared by 5 bases and J by 2 bases, with 22 bases between. The CDR3 DNA follows: TGTGCCAGCAGTCCCGGCGGGACAGCGAATATGGCCTACAATGAGCAGTTCTTC. Encoded protein: CASSPGGTANMAYNEQFF.

This clonotype was found a few times. The chain is built from TRBV7-8 and TRBJ2-1; D perhaps matches TRBD2 (7 bases). This CDR3 has 15 residues. CDR1 is SGHVS and CDR2 is FQNEAQ in the germline V gene. The ends were cut back, 4 bases at V and 5 bases at J, with 15 bases in the middle. The DNA for the CDR3 is TGTGCCAGCAGCTCGGGGCGGGGGCCTCACAATGAGCAGTTCTTC. Its protein is CASSSGRGPHNEQFF.

The chain uses TRBV5-1 and TRBJ1-1, with D maybe TRBD1 (5 bases). V was pared by 4 bases and J by 5 bases, with 15 bases between. This CDR3 spans 14 amino acids. The germline V gene encodes CDR1 SGHRS and CDR2 YFSETQ. DNA of the CDR3: TGCGCCAGCAGCAAGACAGTGAGTGTTACTGAAGCTTTCTTT. It is translated as CASSKTVSVTEAFF. Full variable domain (remainder filled in from reference TRBV5-1 and TRBJ1-1): KAGVTQTPRYLIKTRGQQVTLSCSPISGHRSVSWYQQTPGQGLQFLFEYFSETQRNKGNFPGRFSGRQFSNSRSEMNVSTLELGDSALYLCASSKTVSVTEAFFGQGTRLTVV.

The CDR3 nucleotides are TGTGCCAGTAGTGGCTTCGACAGGGGGAATGAAAAACTGTTTTTT. Protein product: CASSGFDRGNEKLFF. J is TRBJ1-4 and V is TRBV19, with 9 bases lining up with TRBD1. There are 15 residues in the CDR3. Unmatched junction bases numbered 6, after V lost 5 bases and J lost 5 bases. Germline-derived CDR1 and CDR2 are LNHDA and SQIVND (reference sequence).

This sequence joins TRBV12-3 or TRBV12-4 and TRBJ2-3; 7 bases agree with TRBD1. CDR3 length: 15 amino acids. V lost 6 bases to trimming and J lost 2 bases; unmatched junction nucleotides: 8. The DNA for the CDR3 is TGTGCCAGCAGCGGTAGCAGGGGGTCCACAGATACGCAGTATTTT. Translation: CASSGSRGSTDTQYF.

V and J are TRBV12-3 or TRBV12-4 and TRBJ2-2; D remains unclear. V gave up 1 base and J gave up 1 base, with 4 bases separating them. The CDR3 is 14 amino acids. The CDR3 bases are TGTGCCAGCAGTTTAGTACGGAACACCGGGGAGCTGTTTTTT. It translates to CASSLVRNTGELFF.